This T cell receptor beta chain was obtained from a study of long-term antiretroviral therapy in people with HIV. A v3.0 immunoSEQ assay was performed at survey level. Here immunoSEQ multiplex PCR was the method, and the copy in TCRdb shows in-frame clones only, minus some. The sample shows about 22,000 clones, about 82% of them seen only once. Broader study findings: HIV repertoires spanned narrower CDR3 length ranges than controls.

V lost 1 base to trimming and J lost 8 bases, with 10 bases between them. Germline CDR1 is MNHNS and CDR2 is SASEGT. CDR3 length: 13 amino acids. Notes on this clone: Its specificity is not known.

Material: unsorted PBMCs, obtained 1.6 years after starting antiretroviral therapy. The sequence was collected from a man aged 35 to 55 with HIV. The chain recombines TRBV6-1 with TRBJ2-3, with D uncertain. DNA for the CDR3: TGTGCCAGCAGTGAAGGGGCGCTTATTACGCAGTATTTT. Translating it yields CASSEGALITQYF.